Each of the 5 T cell receptor beta chains below was sequenced from the same sample in a study of cytomegalovirus exposure and HLA in healthy donors. PCR employed 60 Vbeta and 13 Jbeta primers. Here immunoSEQ multiplex PCR was the method, and the copy in TCRdb shows in-frame clones only, minus some. The sample lists about 140,000 clones; around 72% were seen once. The sample was PBMCs. Receptors originate from a woman between 35 and 50 years old in good health and CMV-seronegative.

This clone was seen only once. The chain carries TRBV7-9 and TRBJ1-1; D gene ambiguous. In germline, CDR1 is SEHNR, CDR2 FQNEAQ (reference sequence). CDR3 length: 11 amino acids. Deletions cut 6 bases from V and 2 bases from J, with 4 bases between. CDR3 coding DNA: TGTGCCAGCAGTATAAACACTGAAGCTTTCTTT. Amino acid sequence: CASSINTEAFF.

The genes are TRBV15 and TRBJ2-3; the match to TRBD2 covers 12 bases. The CDR3 totals 16 residues. CDR1 and CDR2 (germline): LNHNV, YYDKDF (reference sequence). V gave up 1 base and J gave up 5 bases; unmatched junction bases: 4. In nucleotides, the CDR3 is TGTGCCACCAGCAGAGCCGCTAGCGGGGGGGGAGATACGCAGTATTTT. Encoded protein: CATSRAASGGGDTQYF.

The genes are TRBV6-6 and TRBJ2-5; D might be TRBD1 (5 bases). Germline assignment: CDR1 MNHNY and CDR2 SVGAGI (reference sequence). V lost 5 bases, J lost 3 bases, and 16 bases lay in between. CDR3 length equals 15 residues. This chain's CDR3 is CASSQLYRQKETQYF. CDR3 nucleotides: TGTGCCAGCAGTCAACTTTATCGACAGAAAGAGACCCAGTACTTC.

V usage is TRBV5-1 and J usage is TRBJ2-7, with D perhaps TRBD2 (5 bases). Germline CDR1 is SGHRS and CDR2 is YFSETQ. V was clipped by 0 bases and J by 6 bases, with 16 bases between them. The CDR3 spans 15 residues. CDR3 region: CASSLGIMAGGEQYF. In DNA form, the CDR3 reads TGCGCCAGCAGCTTGGGAATTATGGCGGGCGGCGAGCAGTACTTC.

This sequence joins TRBV5-1 and TRBJ2-7; 8 bases fit TRBD1. This CDR3 contains 15 residues. Unmatched junction bases numbered 8, after V lost 3 bases and J lost 3 bases. Germline-derived CDR1 and CDR2 are SGHRS and YFSETQ. The CDR3 loop reads CASSSPQGVGYEQYF. The DNA for the CDR3 is TGCGCCAGCAGCTCACCACAGGGGGTAGGCTACGAGCAGTACTTC.